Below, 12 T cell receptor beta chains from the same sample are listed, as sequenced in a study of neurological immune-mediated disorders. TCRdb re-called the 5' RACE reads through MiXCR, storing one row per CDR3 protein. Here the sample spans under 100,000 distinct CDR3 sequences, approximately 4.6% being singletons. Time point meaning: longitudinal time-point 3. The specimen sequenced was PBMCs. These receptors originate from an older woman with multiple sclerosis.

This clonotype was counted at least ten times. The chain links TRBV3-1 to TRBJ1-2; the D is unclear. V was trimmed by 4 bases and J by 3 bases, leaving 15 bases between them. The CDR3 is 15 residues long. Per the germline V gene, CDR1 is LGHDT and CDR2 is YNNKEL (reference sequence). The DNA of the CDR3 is TGTGCCAGCAGCCTAGCTACCCAACCGGACTATGGCTACACCTTC. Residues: CASSLATQPDYGYTF.

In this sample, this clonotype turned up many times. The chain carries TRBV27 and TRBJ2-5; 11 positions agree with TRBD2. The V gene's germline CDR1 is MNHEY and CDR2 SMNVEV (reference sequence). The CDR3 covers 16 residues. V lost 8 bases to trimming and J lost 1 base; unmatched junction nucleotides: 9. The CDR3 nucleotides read TGTGCCAGCCGGAGGCTAGCGGGGGGCGGCCAAGAGACCCAGTACTTC. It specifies CASRRLAGGGQETQYF.

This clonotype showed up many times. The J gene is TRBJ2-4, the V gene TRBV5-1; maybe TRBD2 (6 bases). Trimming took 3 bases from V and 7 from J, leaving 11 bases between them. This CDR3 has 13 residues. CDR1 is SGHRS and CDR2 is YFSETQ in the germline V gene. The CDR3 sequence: CASSSTGGNIQYF. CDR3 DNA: TGCGCCAGCAGCTCCACAGGAGGGAACATTCAGTACTTC.

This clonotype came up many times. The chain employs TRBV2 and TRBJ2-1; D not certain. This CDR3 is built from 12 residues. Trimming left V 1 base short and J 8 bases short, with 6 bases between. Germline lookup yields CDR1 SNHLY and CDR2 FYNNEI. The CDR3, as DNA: TGTGCCAGCAGTGAAGACCTATATGAGCAGTTCTTC. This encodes CASSEDLYEQFF.

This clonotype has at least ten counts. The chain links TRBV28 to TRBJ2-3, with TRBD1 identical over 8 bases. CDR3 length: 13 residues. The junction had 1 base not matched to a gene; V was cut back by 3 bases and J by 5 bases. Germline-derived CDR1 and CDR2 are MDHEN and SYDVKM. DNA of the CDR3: TGTGCCAGCAGTTTGGACAGGGTAGATACGCAGTATTTT. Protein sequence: CASSLDRVDTQYF.

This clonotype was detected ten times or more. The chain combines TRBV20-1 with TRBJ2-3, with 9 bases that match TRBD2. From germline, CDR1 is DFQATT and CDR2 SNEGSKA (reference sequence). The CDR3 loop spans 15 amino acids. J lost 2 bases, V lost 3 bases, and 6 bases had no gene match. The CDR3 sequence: CSASVRGGLTDTQYF. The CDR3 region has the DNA TGCAGTGCTAGCGTGCGGGGGGGCCTCACAGATACGCAGTATTTT.

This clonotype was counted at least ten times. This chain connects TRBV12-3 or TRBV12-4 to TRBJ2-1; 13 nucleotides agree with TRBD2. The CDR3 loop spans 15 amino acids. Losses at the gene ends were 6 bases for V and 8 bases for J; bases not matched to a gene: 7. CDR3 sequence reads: CASSPGTSGADEQFF. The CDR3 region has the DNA TGTGCCAGCAGCCCAGGGACTAGCGGGGCAGATGAGCAGTTCTTC.

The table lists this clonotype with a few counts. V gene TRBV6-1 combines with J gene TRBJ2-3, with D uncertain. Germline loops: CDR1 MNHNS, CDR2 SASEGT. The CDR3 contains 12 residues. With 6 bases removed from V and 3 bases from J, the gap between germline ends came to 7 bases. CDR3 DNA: TGTGCCAGCAGAGAGTCTACAGATACGCAGTATTTT. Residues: CASRESTDTQYF.

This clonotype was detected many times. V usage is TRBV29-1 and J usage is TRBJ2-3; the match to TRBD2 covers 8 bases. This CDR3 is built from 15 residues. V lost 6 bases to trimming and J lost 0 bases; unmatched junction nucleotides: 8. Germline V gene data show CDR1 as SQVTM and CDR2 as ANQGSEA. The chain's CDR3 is CSVITSGASTDTQYF. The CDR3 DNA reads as TGCAGCGTAATAACTAGCGGAGCTAGCACAGATACGCAGTATTTT.

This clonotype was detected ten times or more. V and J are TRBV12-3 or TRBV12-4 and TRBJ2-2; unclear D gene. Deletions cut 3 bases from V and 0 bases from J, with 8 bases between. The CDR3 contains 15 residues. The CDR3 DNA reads TGTGCCAGCAGTTTTAGTTTGACGAACACCGGGGAGCTGTTTTTT. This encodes CASSFSLTNTGELFF.

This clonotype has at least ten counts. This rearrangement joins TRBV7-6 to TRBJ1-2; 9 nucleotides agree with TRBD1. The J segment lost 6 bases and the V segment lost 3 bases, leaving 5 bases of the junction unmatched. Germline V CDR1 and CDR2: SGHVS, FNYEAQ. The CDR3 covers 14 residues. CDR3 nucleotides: TGTGCCAGCAGCTTGGACAGGGGAAGAGATGGCTACACCTTC. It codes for CASSLDRGRDGYTF. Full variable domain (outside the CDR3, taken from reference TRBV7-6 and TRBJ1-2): GAGVSQSPRYKVTKRGQDVALRCDPISGHVSLYWYRQALGQGPEFLTYFNYEAQQDKSGLPNDRFSAERPEGSISTLTIQRTEQRDSAMYRCASSLDRGRDGYTFGSGTRLTVV.

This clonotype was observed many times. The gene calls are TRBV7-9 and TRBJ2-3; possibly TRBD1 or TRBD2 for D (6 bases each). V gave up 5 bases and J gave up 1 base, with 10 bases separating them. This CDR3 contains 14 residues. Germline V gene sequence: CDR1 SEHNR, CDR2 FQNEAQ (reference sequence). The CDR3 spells CASSGGQGTDTQYF. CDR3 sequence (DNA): TGTGCCAGCAGCGGGGGGCAAGGCACAGATACGCAGTATTTT.